The sequence of this T cell receptor (beta chain) was determined in a study of neurological immune-mediated disorders. It was from 2 million PBMCs stored at -80 C that the unsorted libraries were obtained. Germline assignment: CDR1 SGHRS and CDR2 YFSETQ. CDR3 length: 16 residues. Trimming shortened V by 4 bases and J by 7 bases, and 20 bases separated the two germline ends. This clonotype was found many times. Its antigen is unidentified. In TCRdb, the 5' RACE reads were re-called with MiXCR into one record per CDR3 protein. The table has more than 45,000 distinct CDR3 sequences, under 4.5% seen once. Overall study results and limits: Expanded clones shared no identical CDR3 amino acid sequences across subjects, which suggested private TCR-beta repertoires in all groups.

The V gene is TRBV5-1, the J gene TRBJ1-4; D perhaps matches TRBD1 (6 bases). Sequencing used PBMCs. The TCR was taken from a woman in her 30s with multiple sclerosis. The CDR3 DNA sequence: TGCGCCAGCAGCCCCCTGGGACAACCGGGATCTGAAAAACTGTTTTTT. Residues: CASSPLGQPGSEKLFF.